One and the same sample provided the 23 T cell receptor beta chains below, sequenced in a study of cytomegalovirus exposure and HLA in healthy donors. PCR was performed using 60 Vbeta and 13 Jbeta primers. The method was immunoSEQ multiplex PCR; TCRdb's version includes in-frame clones alone and lacks a portion of them. The table includes about 200,000 clones, 79% detected once. The sample taken for sequencing was PBMCs. These receptors were obtained from a man aged 50 or older in good health and CMV-seronegative.

This sequence joins TRBV2 and TRBJ1-3; D possibly corresponds to TRBD1 (5 bases). Trimming pared 5 bases from V and 0 bases from J, leaving 11 bases between. Germline V gene data show CDR1 as SNHLY and CDR2 as FYNNEI. This CDR3 comprises 15 residues. CDR3 in DNA: TGTGCCAGCAGTTCGACAGAGAACTCTGGAAACACCATATATTTT. It specifies CASSSTENSGNTIYF.

The rearrangement joins TRBV4-2 to TRBJ2-4, with D perhaps TRBD2 (5 bases). The CDR3 consists of 17 residues. V was cut by 3 bases and J by 5 bases, with 20 bases left in between. Germline values: CDR1 LGHNA, CDR2 YNFKEQ. This CDR3 is CASSQASGEGIQNIQYF. DNA for the CDR3: TGTGCCAGCAGCCAGGCCTCCGGGGAAGGGATCCAAAACATTCAGTACTTC.

The chain recombines TRBV7-2 with TRBJ2-7; tentatively, D is TRBD2 (6 bases). Trimming cost V 0 bases and J 3 bases, with 9 bases left between them. The CDR3 covers 14 residues. Germline V CDR1 and CDR2: SGHTA, FQGNSA. CDR3 amino acids: CASSLAAGNYEQYF. The CDR3 DNA follows: TGTGCCAGCAGCTTAGCCGCGGGAAACTACGAGCAGTACTTC.

J is TRBJ1-2 and V is TRBV7-3, with D tentatively TRBD1 (6 bases). The germline V gene encodes CDR1 SGHTA and CDR2 FQGTGA. V was pared by 8 bases and J by 3 bases, with 19 bases between. The CDR3 totals 15 residues. The CDR3: CASSGGGLGDYGYTF. The CDR3 bases are TGTGCCAGCTCCGGGGGGGGCCTAGGGGACTATGGCTACACCTTC.

The table lists this clone with a few counts. This sequence joins TRBV2 and TRBJ1-2; weak D call: TRBD1 (5 bases). The germline V and J ends were trimmed by 5 bases and 3 bases, with 10 bases remaining between them. The CDR3 is made up of 13 amino acids. In germline, CDR1 is SNHLY, CDR2 FYNNEI. The CDR3 nucleotides are TGTGCCAGCAGTACTGGGACTGACTATGGCTACACCTTC. Amino acid sequence: CASSTGTDYGYTF.

This sequence joins TRBV5-4 and TRBJ2-1; maybe TRBD2 (5 bases). Per the germline V gene, CDR1 is SGHNT and CDR2 is YYREEE (reference sequence). This CDR3 spans 16 amino acids. Trimming stripped 2 bases from V and 3 bases from J, with 15 bases between. The CDR3: CASSLRASTGYNEQFF. The CDR3 DNA reads TGTGCCAGCAGCTTACGGGCTAGCACGGGCTACAATGAGCAGTTCTTC.

The V gene is TRBV10-3, the J gene TRBJ2-7; 7 bases align to TRBD2. V lost 6 bases, J lost 2 bases, and 7 bases stayed unmatched. This CDR3 has 14 amino acids. The V gene's germline CDR1 is ENHRY and CDR2 SYGVKD. The CDR3 is CAISPGGPPYEQYF. For the CDR3, the DNA is TGTGCCATCAGCCCGGGAGGCCCTCCCTACGAGCAGTACTTC.

The chain uses TRBV29-1 and TRBJ2-5; 7 positions agree with TRBD1. The J call may be mistaken, given a closer DNA end match to TRBJ2-7. Per germline, CDR1 SQVTM and CDR2 ANQGSEA. The CDR3 consists of 14 residues. CDR3 sequence reads: CSVETQTGRYEQYF. For the CDR3, the DNA is TGCAGCGTTGAAACCCAGACAGGGCGCTACGAGCAGTACTTC.

This rearrangement joins TRBV6-5 to TRBJ1-4, with D possibly matching TRBD1 (6 bases). Germline V lookup: CDR1 MNHEY, CDR2 SVGAGI. The V end was cut by 4 bases, the J end by 6 bases, with 12 bases between. This CDR3 is built from 14 residues. In DNA form, the CDR3 reads TGTGCCAGCAGTTCAGACAGGATGGATGAAAAACTGTTTTTT. Amino acids: CASSSDRMDEKLFF.

The chain joins TRBV5-4 to TRBJ1-4; 9 nucleotides align to TRBD1. Germline assignment: CDR1 SGHNT and CDR2 YYREEE (reference sequence). The V segment lost 0 bases and the J segment 11 bases; nucleotides outside the gene matches: 5. The CDR3 runs to 14 residues. CDR3 in DNA: TGTGCCAGCAGCTTGGGGGTCGGACAGGGGAAACTGTTTTTT. This encodes CASSLGVGQGKLFF. The whole variable domain, filled in from reference TRBV5-4 and TRBJ1-4, reads ETGVTQSPTHLIKTRGQQVTLRCSSQSGHNTVSWYQQALGQGPQFIFQYYREEENGRGNFPPRFSGLQFPNYSSELNVNALELDDSALYLCASSLGVGQGKLFFGSGTQLSVL.

This clone was seen a single time. The rearrangement joins TRBV4-1 to TRBJ2-5; TRBD2 matches at 12 bases. Unmatched junction bases numbered 9, after V lost 3 bases and J lost 1 base. CDR3 length: 18 residues. Per the germline V gene, CDR1 is MGHRA and CDR2 is YSYEKL. The CDR3 sequence: CASSHSTSGRALQETQYF. The CDR3 bases are TGCGCCAGCAGCCATTCGACTAGCGGGAGAGCTCTCCAAGAGACCCAGTACTTC.

This clone was recorded once. The chain recombines TRBV19 with TRBJ2-1; 8 bases fit TRBD2. V gave up 6 bases and J gave up 0 bases; unmatched junction bases: 4. The CDR3 is 15 amino acids. Germline V gene sequence: CDR1 LNHDA, CDR2 SQIVND (reference sequence). The CDR3 reads CASSNSGSSYNEQFF. CDR3 nucleotides: TGTGCCAGTAGCAACAGCGGGAGCTCCTACAATGAGCAGTTCTTC.

The table lists this clone with a count of one. The V and J genes are TRBV30 and TRBJ1-5, with a weak D call TRBD1 (6 bases). Germline loops: CDR1 GTSNPN, CDR2 SVGIG (reference sequence). The V gene lost 0 bases and the J gene lost 7 bases, with 13 bases spanning the gap. This CDR3 is built from 14 residues. CDR3 DNA: TGTGCCTGGAGTGTGGGGGCAGGGAACCAGCCCCAGCATTTT. Protein sequence: CAWSVGAGNQPQHF.

This clone was recorded once. V and J are TRBV5-6 and TRBJ2-2; TRBD1 might be the D (6 bases). This CDR3 spans 18 amino acids. Germline CDR1 SGHDT, CDR2 YYEEEE. With 0 bases removed from V and 5 bases from J, the gap between germline ends came to 20 bases. The CDR3 loop is CASSLGAGAPVGTGELFF. The CDR3 region has the DNA TGTGCCAGCAGCTTGGGGGCAGGGGCGCCCGTTGGGACCGGGGAGCTGTTTTTT.

This chain joins TRBV19 and TRBJ2-3, with 9 bases identical to TRBD1. V was pared by 5 bases and J by 0 bases, with 9 bases of the junction left unmatched. Per germline, CDR1 LNHDA and CDR2 SQIVND (reference sequence). This CDR3 has 17 amino acids. This CDR3 is CASSVHGTGLSTDTQYF. For the CDR3, the DNA is TGTGCCAGTAGTGTCCACGGGACAGGGCTGAGCACAGATACGCAGTATTTT.

V usage is TRBV19 and J usage is TRBJ2-3; 10 bases map to TRBD2. V was pared by 3 bases and J by 1 base, with 19 bases of the junction left unmatched. In germline, CDR1 is LNHDA, CDR2 SQIVND (reference sequence). The CDR3 runs to 21 residues. CDR3 nucleotide sequence: TGTGCCAGTAGTATCCGGCCTAGCGGGAGATCGGTGGTTCGGGGCACAGATACGCAGTATTTT. Protein: CASSIRPSGRSVVRGTDTQYF.

The V gene is TRBV7-9, the J gene TRBJ2-7; D is possibly TRBD2 (5 bases). The V end was cut by 4 bases, the J end by 9 bases, with 10 bases between. CDR1 and CDR2 (germline): SEHNR, FQNEAQ (reference sequence). The CDR3 has 11 residues. CDR3 in amino acids: CASSSMEAQYF. CDR3 in DNA: TGTGCCAGCAGCTCTATGGAGGCGCAGTACTTC.

The chain uses TRBV6-6 and TRBJ2-7; TRBD1 aligns across 11 bases. The V gene's germline CDR1 is MNHNY and CDR2 SVGAGI (reference sequence). V dropped 8 bases and J dropped 3; count of bases not matched to a gene: 3. The CDR3 runs 13 residues. CDR3: CASQGTGGYEQYF. The CDR3 DNA is TGTGCCAGCCAGGGGACAGGGGGCTACGAGCAGTACTTC.

V is TRBV9 and J is TRBJ1-1, with 11 bases aligning to TRBD1. The CDR3 is 14 residues long. Germline trimming cut 2 bases from V and 11 bases from J; bases unmatched to any gene: 8. Germline V lookup: CDR1 SGDLS, CDR2 YYNGEE. The DNA of the CDR3 is TGTGCCAGCAGCGTTCGGGGACAGGGGGACAATGCTTTCTTT. Its protein product is CASSVRGQGDNAFF.

The chain couples TRBV28 to TRBJ2-7; tentative D call: TRBD1 (6 bases). The V gene's germline CDR1 is MDHEN and CDR2 SYDVKM. The germline V and J ends were trimmed by 4 bases and 5 bases, with 15 bases remaining between them. The CDR3 extends over 14 amino acids. The CDR3 region has the DNA TGTGCCAGCAGTTCAGGGACAACGAGAAACGAGCAGTACTTC. Its translation is CASSSGTTRNEQYF.

The chain employs TRBV18 and TRBJ2-7; 12 bases match TRBD2. Germline CDR1 KGHSH, CDR2 LQKENI. V was clipped by 0 bases and J by 1 base; unmatched bases: 4. CDR3 length: 17 amino acids. The CDR3 DNA follows: TGTGCCAGCTCACCACCCGGACTAGCGGGATTATCCTACGAGCAGTACTTC. Its protein product is CASSPPGLAGLSYEQYF. Looking up the rest from reference TRBV18 and TRBJ2-7 gives the full variable domain: NAGVMQNPRHLVRRRGQEARLRCSPMKGHSHVYWYRQLPEEGLKFMVYLQKENIIDESGMPKERFSAEFPKEGPSILRIQQVVRGDSAAYFCASSPPGLAGLSYEQYFGPGTRLTVT.

This chain links TRBV19 with TRBJ1-5; D perhaps matches TRBD1 (5 bases). The CDR3 covers 15 residues. Trimming removed 3 bases at V and 0 bases at J, with 9 bases between. Germline V CDR1 and CDR2: LNHDA, SQIVND (reference sequence). The CDR3 sequence: CASSMVDSSNQPQHF. The CDR3 bases are TGTGCCAGTAGTATGGTAGACAGTAGCAATCAGCCCCAGCATTTT. The entire variable domain, with the rest obtained from reference TRBV19 and TRBJ1-5, is as follows: DGGITQSPKYLFRKEGQNVTLSCEQNLNHDAMYWYRQDPGQGLRLIYYSQIVNDFQKGDIAEGYSVSREKKESFPLTVTSAQKNPTAFYLCASSMVDSSNQPQHFGDGTRLSIL.

This CDR3 reads CASSVDRAAQTTEAFF. CDR3 DNA sequence: TGTGCCAGCAGCGTGGACAGGGCGGCGCAAACCACTGAAGCTTTCTTT. The rearrangement links TRBV7-9 to TRBJ1-1; TRBD1 aligns across 8 bases. This CDR3 has 16 amino acids. The germline CDR1 and CDR2 sequences are SEHNR and FQNEAQ (reference sequence). The ends lost 5 bases at V and 4 bases at J; junction bases unmatched: 12.